Listed below are T cell receptor beta chains from one sample, sequenced in a study of blood T cell repertoires in COVID-19. TCRdb keeps only in-frame clones here, not all; method: immunoSEQ multiplex PCR. The table lists under 200,000 clones, about four fifths of them singletons. Material: peripheral blood. These receptors were obtained from a woman aged 80 or over with acute or convalescent COVID-19. Both conserved end residues are part of each CDR3. A D gene is named only where the DNA matches it firmly. Clone size, where shown, is once, few, many, or a class for clones that have expanded.

d_gene,v_gene,abundance,j_gene,CDR3aa,CDR3nt
TRBD1,TRBV5-1,.,TRBJ2-7,CASRQGQALYEQYF,TGCGCCAGCAGACAGGGACAGGCCCTATACGAGCAGTACTTC
TRBD1,TRBV10-3,.,TRBJ1-5,CAISMTGRSNQPQHF,TGTGCCATCAGTATGACAGGGCGAAGCAATCAGCCCCAGCATTTT
.,TRBV23-1,once,TRBJ1-2,CASIHILALGGPYGYTF,TGCGCCAGCATCCATATTTTAGCCCTCGGAGGACCTTATGGCTACACCTTC
.,TRBV11-2,.,TRBJ1-4,CASSLVGGRQRREKLFF,TGTGCCAGCAGCTTAGTGGGGGGGAGGCAAAGGCGTGAAAAACTGTTTTTT
TRBD1,TRBV28,.,TRBJ1-5,CASIRDRGNQPQHF,TGTGCCAGCATCCGAGACAGGGGCAATCAGCCCCAGCATTTT
.,TRBV3-1/TRBV3-2,.,TRBJ2-3,CASSHSNTDTQYF,TGTGCCAGCAGCCACTCTAACACAGATACGCAGTATTTT
.,TRBV25-1,.,TRBJ2-6,CASSGSGPPSGANVLTF,TGTGCCAGCAGTGGTTCAGGGCCCCCCTCTGGGGCCAACGTCCTGACTTTC
.,TRBV19,.,TRBJ1-4,CASSMLGENEKLFF,TGTGCCAGTAGTATGCTTGGAGAGAATGAAAAACTGTTTTTT
.,TRBV7-9,.,TRBJ1-3,CASSLEPPGAGNTIYF,TGTGCCAGCAGCTTAGAACCGCCAGGGGCTGGAAACACCATATATTTT
.,TRBV18,.,TRBJ1-2,CASSPTREGNYGYTF,TGTGCCAGCTCACCAACCAGGGAAGGGAACTATGGCTACACCTTC
.,TRBV15,.,TRBJ1-5,CATSRDLGHSNQPQHF,TGTGCCACCAGCAGAGATCTGGGACATAGCAATCAGCCCCAGCATTTT
.,TRBV7-9,once,TRBJ1-4,CASSSIGRANEKLFF,TGTGCCAGCAGCTCCATCGGCAGGGCCAATGAAAAACTGTTTTTT
.,TRBV6-2/TRBV6-3,few,TRBJ2-1,CASSRLRPGHLNYNEQFF,TGTGCCAGCAGCCGACTGCGGCCGGGACACCTGAACTACAATGAGCAGTTCTTC
TRBD1,TRBV27,few,TRBJ2-7,CASSLISGTGIYEQYF,TGTGCCAGCAGTTTAATCTCTGGGACAGGGATCTACGAGCAGTACTTC
.,TRBV5-4,.,TRBJ2-5,CASSLAPQETQYF,TGTGCCAGCAGCTTGGCCCCTCAAGAGACCCAGTACTTC
.,TRBV7-8,.,TRBJ2-7,CASSLGQMTGAQYF,TGTGCCAGCAGCTTAGGCCAGATGACAGGCGCGCAGTACTTC
TRBD1,TRBV27,.,TRBJ2-3,CASSSGTGIDTQYF,TGTGCCAGCAGTTCCGGGACAGGGATAGATACGCAGTATTTT
TRBD2,TRBV15,.,TRBJ2-1,CATSREISGNEQFF,TGTGCCACCAGCAGAGAAATTAGCGGGAATGAGCAGTTCTTC
.,TRBV3-1/TRBV3-2,.,TRBJ2-5,CASRTRTGEETQYF,TGTGCCAGCAGGACTCGGACTGGAGAAGAGACCCAGTACTTC
TRBD2,TRBV19,.,TRBJ2-3,CASSGTSGRGFTDTQYF,TGTGCCAGTAGCGGGACTAGCGGGAGAGGGTTCACAGATACGCAGTATTTT
TRBD2,TRBV27,few,TRBJ2-1,CASSFSGVRPSYNEQFF,TGTGCCAGCAGTTTCAGCGGGGTGAGACCCTCCTACAATGAGCAGTTCTTC
TRBD2,TRBV11-1,.,TRBJ2-1,CASSPPEREVYNEQFF,TGTGCCAGCAGCCCCCCTGAGCGGGAGGTCTACAATGAGCAGTTCTTC
.,TRBV7-6,.,TRBJ2-3,CASSPGRDTQYF,TGTGCCAGCAGCCCGGGTAGAGATACGCAGTATTTT
.,TRBV7-2,.,TRBJ2-5,CASSLWAQETQYF,TGTGCCAGCAGCTTATGGGCCCAAGAGACCCAGTACTTC
TRBD1,TRBV29-1,.,TRBJ1-5,CSVDGTGRIQPQHF,TGCAGCGTTGATGGGACAGGGCGGATTCAGCCCCAGCATTTT
TRBD2,TRBV6-5,once,TRBJ2-7,CASRTRSSGGYEQYF,TGTGCCAGCCGAACGAGGAGTAGCGGGGGTTACGAGCAGTACTTC
.,TRBV28,.,TRBJ1-6,CASSLGTTQRDNSPLHF,TGTGCCAGCAGTTTAGGTACAACGCAGCGCGATAATTCACCCCTCCACTTT
.,TRBV6-6,.,TRBJ1-1,CASSYSLNTEAFF,TGTGCCAGCAGTTACTCCTTGAACACTGAAGCTTTCTTT
TRBD2,TRBV6-1,once,TRBJ2-3,CASSEVLAGVLDTQYF,TGTGCCAGCAGTGAGGTACTAGCGGGAGTGTTAGATACGCAGTATTTT
.,TRBV27,once,TRBJ2-3,CASSPQRRSDTQYF,TGTGCCAGCAGTCCCCAGCGGAGATCAGATACGCAGTATTTT
.,TRBV4-1,.,TRBJ1-4,CASSQDFPGVTNEKLFF,TGCGCCAGCAGCCAAGATTTTCCGGGGGTCACTAATGAAAAACTGTTTTTT
.,TRBV6-1,.,TRBJ2-1,CASSDLLAPIF,TGTGCCAGCAGTGATTTGCTAGCTCCTATCTTC
.,TRBV4-3,.,TRBJ1-2,CASSQGRVGDYGYIF,TGCGCCAGCAGCCAAGGACGTGTGGGGGACTATGGCTACATCTTC
TRBD1,TRBV6-5,few,TRBJ1-1,CASSPRWDRAEAFF,TGTGCCAGCAGTCCCCGGTGGGACAGAGCTGAAGCTTTCTTT
TRBD1,TRBV18,.,TRBJ2-7,CASSPPGGQGAGEQYF,TGTGCCAGCTCACCACCTGGAGGACAGGGGGCGGGCGAGCAGTACTTC
.,TRBV28,few,TRBJ1-2,CASSLLSVQQFGYTF,TGTGCCAGCAGTTTACTCAGTGTGCAACAATTTGGCTACACCTTC
TRBD1,TRBV29-1,.,TRBJ1-3,CSVRTGADSGNTIYF,TGCAGCGTGCGGACAGGGGCCGACTCTGGAAACACCATATATTTT
.,TRBV3-1/TRBV3-2,.,TRBJ1-1,CASSQVDRTAFF,TGTGCCAGCAGCCAAGTTGACAGAACGGCTTTCTTT
.,TRBV19,once,TRBJ2-4,CASSTRSTLGQWSNIQYF,TGTGCCAGTAGTACAAGATCTACCTTAGGACAGTGGTCAAACATTCAGTACTTC
.,TRBV28,.,TRBJ2-7,CASSKSGGKTYEQYF,TGTGCCTCTTCGAAATCCGGCGGAAAAACCTACGAGCAGTACTTC
.,TRBV7-9,once,TRBJ1-5,CALGGGNQPQHF,TGTGCCCTCGGGGGTGGGAATCAGCCCCAGCATTTT
.,TRBV19,.,TRBJ2-3,CASRPIRSGSTDTQYF,TGTGCCAGTAGGCCTATCAGGAGCGGTAGCACAGATACGCAGTATTTT
.,TRBV7-8,.,TRBJ2-7,CASSPSGYEQYF,TGTGCCAGCAGCCCTTCGGGGTACGAGCAGTACTTC
.,TRBV2,.,TRBJ2-1,CASSDYLYNEQFF,TGTGCCAGCAGTGACTACCTTTACAATGAGCAGTTCTTC
.,TRBV12-3/TRBV12-4,.,TRBJ2-1,CASSNEPESEQFF,TGTGCCAGCAGTAACGAACCGGAGTCTGAGCAGTTCTTC
TRBD2,TRBV10-3,.,TRBJ2-7,CAISGEGEQYF,TGTGCCATCTCGGGGGAGGGCGAGCAGTACTTC
.,TRBV5-1,.,TRBJ1-2,CASSLDVGQNYGYTF,TGCGCCAGCAGCTTGGATGTGGGGCAGAACTATGGCTACACCTTC
TRBD1,TRBV5-5,.,TRBJ1-3,CASSLRGDSGNTIYF,TGTGCCAGCAGCTTACGCGGGGACAGTGGAAACACCATATATTTT
.,TRBV27,few,TRBJ1-1,CASSWGGNTEAFF,TGTGCCAGCAGTTGGGGGGGGAACACTGAAGCTTTCTTT
TRBD2,TRBV7-9,.,TRBJ2-7,CASSLRPGLAETYEQYF,TGTGCCAGCAGCTTAAGACCCGGACTAGCGGAAACCTACGAGCAGTACTTC
.,TRBV19,.,TRBJ1-5,CASSIGVGHTGQPQHF,TGTGCCAGTAGTATAGGGGTGGGACATACGGGACAGCCCCAGCATTTT